Presented here are 8 T cell receptor beta chains from one specimen sequenced in a study of blood T cell repertoires in COVID-19. Profiling relied on immunoSEQ multiplex PCR, and the TCRdb table lists in-frame clones only, not all of them. The sample comprises fewer than 500,000 clones, about 85% of which are singletons, and approximately 2% rests with the top ten. Input material: PBMCs or T cells enriched from blood (not recorded which). The receptors stem from a woman between 18 and 29 years old with acute COVID-19.

The chain has TRBV5-1 and TRBJ2-1, with TRBD2 as a possible D gene (6 bases). Trimming stripped 2 bases from V and 5 bases from J, with 11 bases between. This CDR3 is built from 14 residues. Germline lookup yields CDR1 SGHRS and CDR2 YFSETQ. The CDR3 loop reads CASSFGGSDNEQFF. CDR3 in DNA: TGCGCCAGCAGCTTCGGGGGATCGGACAATGAGCAGTTCTTC. The full variable domain, completed using reference TRBV5-1 and TRBJ2-1, is KAGVTQTPRYLIKTRGQQVTLSCSPISGHRSVSWYQQTPGQGLQFLFEYFSETQRNKGNFPGRFSGRQFSNSRSEMNVSTLELGDSALYLCASSFGGSDNEQFFGPGTRLTVL.

V and J are TRBV6-2 or TRBV6-3 and TRBJ2-1, with 15 bases fitting TRBD2. In germline, CDR1 is MNHEY, CDR2 SVGEGT. This CDR3 contains 16 residues. V shed 3 bases and J 7 bases; nucleotides not matched to a gene: 4. This CDR3 is CASSYAGTSGRNEQFF. Written as DNA, the CDR3 is TGTGCCAGCAGTTATGCCGGGACTAGCGGGAGGAATGAGCAGTTCTTC.

The chain links TRBV11-2 to TRBJ2-7; tentatively, D is TRBD1 (7 bases). Germline V lookup: CDR1 SGHAT, CDR2 FQNNGV. The V end lost 5 bases, the J end lost 10 bases, and 18 bases lay between the germline ends. This CDR3 has 13 amino acids. CDR3 sequence reads: CASSRGGGDSQYF. The CDR3 nucleotides are TGTGCCAGCAGCCGCGGAGGGGGCGATTCCCAGTACTTC.

The chain links TRBV2 to TRBJ1-5, with a weak D call TRBD1 (6 bases). The germline gives CDR1 SNHLY, CDR2 FYNNEI. V dropped 3 bases and J dropped 1 base, with 13 bases sitting between them. This CDR3 contains 16 residues. For the CDR3, the DNA is TGTGCCAGCAGTGAGTTAGGGGGTACCAGCAATCAGCCCCAGCATTTT. This codes for CASSELGGTSNQPQHF.

The CDR3 bases are TGTGCTAGTGGTTTGACGGGGATGAACACTGAAGCTTTCTTT. Translated, it gives CASGLTGMNTEAFF. This sequence joins TRBV12-5 and TRBJ1-1; the D is unclear. Germline lookup yields CDR1 LGHNT and CDR2 FRNRAP. CDR3 length: 14 residues. Deletions cut 2 bases from V and 0 bases from J, with 7 bases between.

The CDR3 reads CASSDRTPNSPLHF. The DNA of the CDR3 is TGCGCCAGCAGTGACAGGACACCTAATTCACCCCTCCACTTT. The chain combines TRBV10-2 with TRBJ1-6, with a possible D match to TRBD1 (5 bases). CDR3 length: 14 residues. Germline loops: CDR1 WSHSY, CDR2 SAAADI. V lost 3 bases, J lost 6 bases, and 9 bases lay in between.

This chain links TRBV9 with TRBJ1-4; TRBD1 might be the D (6 bases). The CDR3 has 15 amino acids. Deletions cut 6 bases from V and 6 bases from J, with 18 bases between. Germline V gene lookup returns CDR1 SGDLS and CDR2 YYNGEE. This CDR3 is CASTEFGGPHEKLFF. The CDR3 DNA follows: TGTGCCAGCACCGAATTCGGGGGGCCGCATGAAAAACTGTTTTTT. The variable domain in full, completed from reference TRBV9 and TRBJ1-4, reads DSGVTQTPKHLITATGQRVTLRCSPRSGDLSVYWYQQSLDQGLQFLIQYYNGEERAKGNILERFSAQQFPDLHSELNLSSLELGDSALYFCASTEFGGPHEKLFFGSGTQLSVL.

This chain joins TRBV6-5 and TRBJ2-5; perhaps TRBD2 as D (5 bases). This CDR3 region has 14 residues. The V gene lost 5 bases and the J gene lost 1 base, with 11 bases spanning the gap. From germline, CDR1 is MNHEY and CDR2 SVGAGI. DNA for the CDR3: TGTGCCAGCAGTCGCCGGGATCGCCAAGAGACCCAGTACTTC. Translation: CASSRRDRQETQYF.